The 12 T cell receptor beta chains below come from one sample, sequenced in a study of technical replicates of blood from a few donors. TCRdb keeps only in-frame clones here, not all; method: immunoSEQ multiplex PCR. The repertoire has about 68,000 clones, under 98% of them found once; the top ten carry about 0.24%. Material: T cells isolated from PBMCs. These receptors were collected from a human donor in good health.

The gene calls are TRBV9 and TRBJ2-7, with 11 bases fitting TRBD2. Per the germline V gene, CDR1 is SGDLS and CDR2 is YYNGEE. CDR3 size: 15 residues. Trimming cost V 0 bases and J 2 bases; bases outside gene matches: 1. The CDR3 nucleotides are TGTGCCAGCAGCGTAGGACTAGCGGGGACCTACGAGCAGTACTTC. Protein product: CASSVGLAGTYEQYF.

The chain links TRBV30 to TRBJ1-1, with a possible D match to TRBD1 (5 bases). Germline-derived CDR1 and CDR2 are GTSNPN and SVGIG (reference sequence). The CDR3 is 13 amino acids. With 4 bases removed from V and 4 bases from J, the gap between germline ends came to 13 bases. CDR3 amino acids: CAWKAGVTTEAFF. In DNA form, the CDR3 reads TGTGCCTGGAAGGCGGGGGTAACCACTGAAGCTTTCTTT.

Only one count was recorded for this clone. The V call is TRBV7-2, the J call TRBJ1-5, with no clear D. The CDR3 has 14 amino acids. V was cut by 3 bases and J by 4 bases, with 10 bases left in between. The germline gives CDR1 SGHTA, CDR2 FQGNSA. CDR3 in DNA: TGTGCCAGCAGCTTTCGGTCGGTAAATCAGCCCCAGCATTTT. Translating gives CASSFRSVNQPQHF.

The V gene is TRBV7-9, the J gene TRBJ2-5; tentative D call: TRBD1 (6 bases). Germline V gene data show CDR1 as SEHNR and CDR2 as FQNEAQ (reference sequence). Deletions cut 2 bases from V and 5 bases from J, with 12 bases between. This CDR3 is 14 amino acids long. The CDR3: CASSLTGDRETQYF. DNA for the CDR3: TGTGCCAGCAGCTTAACAGGTGACAGGGAGACCCAGTACTTC. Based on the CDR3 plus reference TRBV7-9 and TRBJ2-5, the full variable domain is DTGVSQNPRHKITKRGQNVTFRCDPISEHNRLYWYRQTLGQGPEFLTYFQNEAQLEKSRLLSDRFSAERPKGSFSTLEIQRTEQGDSAMYLCASSLTGDRETQYFGPGTRLLVL.

CDR3 DNA sequence: TGTGCCAGCTCCTTGGACTCGCCGGGAACTGAAGCTTTCTTT. Its translation is CASSLDSPGTEAFF. The chain joins TRBV28 to TRBJ1-1; unclear D gene. The germline V and J ends were trimmed by 8 bases and 5 bases, with 18 bases remaining between them. Germline values: CDR1 MDHEN, CDR2 SYDVKM. The CDR3 totals 14 residues.

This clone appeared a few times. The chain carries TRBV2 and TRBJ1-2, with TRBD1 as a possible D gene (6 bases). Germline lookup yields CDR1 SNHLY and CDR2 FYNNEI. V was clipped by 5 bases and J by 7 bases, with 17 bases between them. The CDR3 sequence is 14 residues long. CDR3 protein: CASSQDRSTGGYTF. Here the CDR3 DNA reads TGTGCCAGCAGTCAGGACAGAAGCACCGGTGGCTACACCTTC.

The CDR3 nucleotides are TGTGCCAGCAGTGACACAGGGGGGTACAATGAGCAGTTCTTC. Translation gives CASSDTGGYNEQFF. This chain uses TRBV6-4 with TRBJ2-1, with 8 bases matching TRBD1. Germline values: CDR1 MRHNA, CDR2 SNTAGT. CDR3 length equals 14 residues. The V gene end was trimmed by 2 bases and the J gene end by 4 bases; junction bases not matched to a gene: 1.

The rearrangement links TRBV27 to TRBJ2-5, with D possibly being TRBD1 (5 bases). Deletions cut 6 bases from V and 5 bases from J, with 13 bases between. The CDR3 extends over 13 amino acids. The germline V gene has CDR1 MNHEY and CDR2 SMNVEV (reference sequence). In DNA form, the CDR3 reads TGTGCCAGCAGACTTCAGGGTAGGGAGACCCAGTACTTC. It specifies CASRLQGRETQYF.

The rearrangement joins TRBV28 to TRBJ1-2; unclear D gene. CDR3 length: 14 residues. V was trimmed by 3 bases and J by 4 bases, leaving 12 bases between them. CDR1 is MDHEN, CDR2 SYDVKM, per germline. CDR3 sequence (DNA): TGTGCCAGCAGTTTGGCAGGAAACCCCTATGGCTACACCTTC. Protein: CASSLAGNPYGYTF.

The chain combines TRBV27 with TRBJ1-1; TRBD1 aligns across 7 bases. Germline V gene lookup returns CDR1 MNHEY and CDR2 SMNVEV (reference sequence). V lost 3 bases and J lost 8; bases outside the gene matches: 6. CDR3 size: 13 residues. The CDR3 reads CASSFTGELEAFF. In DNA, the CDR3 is TGTGCCAGCAGTTTCACAGGGGAGTTGGAAGCTTTCTTT.

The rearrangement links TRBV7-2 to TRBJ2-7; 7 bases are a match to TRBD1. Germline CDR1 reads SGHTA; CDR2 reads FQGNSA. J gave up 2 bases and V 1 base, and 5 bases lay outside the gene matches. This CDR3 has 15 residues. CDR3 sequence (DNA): TGTGCCAGCAGCTTAGAGTACCAGGGGGCCTACGAGCAGTACTTC. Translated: CASSLEYQGAYEQYF.

The CDR3 loop is CATSRTGELFF. The CDR3 bases are TGTGCCACTAGCCGGACCGGGGAGCTGTTTTTT. V usage is TRBV6-5 and J usage is TRBJ2-2; TRBD2 might be the D (5 bases). Trimming took off 10 bases at V and 5 bases at J, with 8 bases between the two ends. Germline V gene data show CDR1 as MNHEY and CDR2 as SVGAGI. This CDR3 has 11 amino acids.